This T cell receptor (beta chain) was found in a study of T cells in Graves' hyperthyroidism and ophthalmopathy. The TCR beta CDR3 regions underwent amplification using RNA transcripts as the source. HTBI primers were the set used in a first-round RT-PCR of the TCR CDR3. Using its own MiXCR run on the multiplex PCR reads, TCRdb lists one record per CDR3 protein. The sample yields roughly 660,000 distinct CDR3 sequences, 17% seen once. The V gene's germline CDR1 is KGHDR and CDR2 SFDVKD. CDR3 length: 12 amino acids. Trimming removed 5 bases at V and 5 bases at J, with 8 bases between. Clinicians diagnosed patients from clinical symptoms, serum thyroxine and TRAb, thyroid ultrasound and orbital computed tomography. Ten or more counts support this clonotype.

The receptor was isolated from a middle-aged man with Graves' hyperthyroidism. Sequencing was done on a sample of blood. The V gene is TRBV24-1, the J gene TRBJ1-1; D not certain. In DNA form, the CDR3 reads TGTGCCACCAGTGCCGAGGGAACTGAAGCTTTCTTT. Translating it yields CATSAEGTEAFF.